Below, one T cell receptor (beta chain) is given with its context. Repertoires were generated with immunoSEQ multiplex PCR, while TCRdb's copy carries only in-frame clones and drops some. Among more than 50,000 clones listed, 94% were seen once. Treatment meaning: preoperative locoregional IRX-2 cytokine immunotherapy. Patients received preoperative, locoregional IRX-2 cytokine immunotherapy in a phase Ib study. This sample was taken from a study of preoperative IRX-2 immunotherapy in early breast cancer. Per the germline V gene, CDR1 is SGHTA and CDR2 is FQGNSA. The CDR3 is made up of 13 amino acids. The V and J ends lost 5 bases and 9 bases respectively, with 14 bases between them.

This chain links TRBV7-2 with TRBJ1-5; a weak D match, TRBD1 (6 bases). The receptor was isolated from a human donor with breast cancer. The material was obtained from a patient treated with IRX-2 immunotherapy. In DNA form, the CDR3 reads TGTGCCAGCAGCCCGGACAGACTCCGGCCCCAGCATTTT. Protein sequence: CASSPDRLRPQHF.